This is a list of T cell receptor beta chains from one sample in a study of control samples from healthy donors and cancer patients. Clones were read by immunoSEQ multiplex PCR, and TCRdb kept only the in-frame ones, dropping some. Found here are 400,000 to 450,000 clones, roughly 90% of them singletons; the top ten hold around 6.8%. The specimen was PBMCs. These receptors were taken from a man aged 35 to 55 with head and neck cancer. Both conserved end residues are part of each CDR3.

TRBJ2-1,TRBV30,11,CAWSPGNEQFF
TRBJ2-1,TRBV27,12,CASSLSGAEQFF
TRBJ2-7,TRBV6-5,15,CASSPTGGHTYEQYF
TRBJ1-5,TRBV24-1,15,CATSRGQGRDQPQHF
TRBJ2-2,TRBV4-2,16,CASSPFTYRDTGELFF
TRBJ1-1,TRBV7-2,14,CASRQGGWDTEAFF
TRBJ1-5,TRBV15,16,CATSRTLGQLNQPQHF
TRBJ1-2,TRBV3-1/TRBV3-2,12,CASRRSNLGYTF
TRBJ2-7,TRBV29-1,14,CSVEVGSGSYEQYF
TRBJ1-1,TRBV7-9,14,CASSADRGGTEAFF
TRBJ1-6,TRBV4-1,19,CASSQEGYPVSSYNSPLHF
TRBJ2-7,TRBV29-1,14,CSVSGWASSYEQYF
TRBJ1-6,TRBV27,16,CASSSSPTGRNSPLHF
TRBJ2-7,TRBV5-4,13,CASSSGVPYEQYF
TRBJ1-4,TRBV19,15,CASSIERSTNEKLFF
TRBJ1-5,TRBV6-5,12,CASRQGGQPQHF
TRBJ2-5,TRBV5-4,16,CASTPGQGGRQETQYF
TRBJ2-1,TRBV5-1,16,CASSLTGTVSYNEQFF
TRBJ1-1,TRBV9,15,CASSVSPGQNTEAFF
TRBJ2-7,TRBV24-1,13,CATSDFLGAEQYF
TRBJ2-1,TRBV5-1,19,CASSLYPTGTSGRKNEQFF
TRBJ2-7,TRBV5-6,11,CASSHNYEQYF
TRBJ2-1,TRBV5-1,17,CASSRLRTGGPVHEQFF
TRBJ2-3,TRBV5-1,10,CASNGDTQYF
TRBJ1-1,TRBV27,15,CASSLSRGTQTEAFF
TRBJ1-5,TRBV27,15,CASSSRDRVGQPQHF